Below, 3 T cell receptor beta chains from the same sample are listed, as sequenced in a study of T cell repertoires in cytomegalovirus infection. TCRdb re-called the reads with MiXCR, one entry per CDR3 protein. Seen here are approximately 730,000 distinct CDR3 sequences, around 30% observed once, and the top ten hold 15% to 20%. Which antigens these TCRs recognize remains unknown. The specimen comprised cultured PBMCs, sampled from culture after CMV antigen stimulation. These receptors all come from a human donor in good health (CMV status not recorded). Some clones in this sample may be carry-over from other donors' samples.

The chain joins TRBV20-1 to TRBJ2-1; D remains unclear. The CDR3 has 15 residues. CDR1 is DFQATT, CDR2 SNEGSKA, per germline (reference sequence). V lost 6 bases and J lost 0, with 15 bases in between. Written as DNA, the CDR3 is TGCAGTGCCTACCTCGACCGCAGCTCCTACAATGAGCAGTTCTTC. This translates into CSAYLDRSSYNEQFF.

This clonotype has only a few counts. The V gene is TRBV28, the J gene TRBJ2-7; D may be TRBD1 or TRBD2 (5 bases each). Trimming took 3 bases from V and 3 from J, leaving 9 bases between them. The CDR3 is 13 residues long. The germline CDR1 and CDR2 sequences are MDHEN and SYDVKM. The CDR3 sequence is CASSFRGVYEQYF. CDR3 nucleotide sequence: TGTGCCAGCAGTTTCCGGGGCGTCTACGAGCAGTACTTC.

This clonotype came up many times. The CDR3 protein is CASSRSWGNSGNTIYF. For the CDR3, the DNA is TGTGCCAGCAGTCGCAGTTGGGGGAACTCTGGAAACACCATATATTTT. The chain recombines TRBV7-6 with TRBJ1-3, with D possibly TRBD1 on 5 matching bases. Trimming left V 6 bases short and J 0 bases short, with 15 bases between. The germline CDR1 and CDR2 sequences are SGHVS and FNYEAQ. The CDR3 is made up of 16 amino acids.